Following are 21 T cell receptor beta chains from one sample sequenced in a study of blood T cells in healthy people across ages. Then a second PCR, running roughly 6 to 12 cycles, was carried out with a sample-barcoded 5' primer and a J-beta primer mix. TCRdb reprocessed the 5' RACE reads via MiXCR and lists one record per CDR3 protein. The sample consists of around 1,500,000 distinct CDR3 sequences, 28% of them appearing once. Material for sequencing was blood. The receptors originated from a woman aged 25 to 39 in good health.

This clonotype was seen more than once but under ten times. The chain employs TRBV12-3 or TRBV12-4 and TRBJ1-1, with D possibly matching TRBD1 (6 bases). The CDR3 contains 13 residues. Trimming stripped 6 bases from V and 8 bases from J, with 16 bases between. The CDR3 DNA reads TGTGCCAGCAGCGTCGACAGGAGAACAGAAGCTTTCTTT. Its protein product is CASSVDRRTEAFF.

This clonotype showed up just a few times. The DNA of the CDR3 is TGTGCCAGCAGCTTAGGCCAGGCGAACACAGATACGCAGTATTTT. It yields the protein CASSLGQANTDTQYF. J is TRBJ2-3 and V is TRBV7-9; no clear D gene. From germline, CDR1 is SEHNR and CDR2 FQNEAQ (reference sequence). The CDR3 totals 15 residues. Between the trimmed V and J ends, which lost 1 base and 2 bases, there was a span of 10 bases.

This clonotype was detected a few times. The rearrangement links TRBV7-2 to TRBJ2-5; D unclear. The V gene lost 5 bases and the J gene lost 4 bases, with 20 bases spanning the gap. The CDR3 consists of 16 residues. Germline loops: CDR1 SGHTA, CDR2 FQGNSA. The CDR3 sequence: CASSPAGDTQGETQYF. CDR3 sequence (DNA): TGTGCCAGCAGCCCCGCCGGCGACACACAAGGAGAGACCCAGTACTTC.

At least ten counts were recorded for this clonotype. V is TRBV6-2 or TRBV6-3 and J is TRBJ2-7; 8 bases are a match to TRBD2. Germline CDR1 reads MNHEY; CDR2 reads SVGEGT. V trimming: 4 bases; J trimming: 2 bases; junction bases outside the gene matches: 7. The CDR3 totals 15 residues. CDR3 loop: CASSFGLAAAYEQYF. For the CDR3, the DNA is TGTGCCAGCAGTTTCGGACTAGCCGCCGCCTACGAGCAGTACTTC.

This clonotype has only a few counts. J is TRBJ2-5 and V is TRBV20-1, with TRBD2 matching over 8 bases. Per germline, CDR1 DFQATT and CDR2 SNEGSKA (reference sequence). This CDR3 is built from 14 residues. V lost 3 bases to trimming and J lost 1 base; unmatched junction nucleotides: 4. The CDR3 DNA reads TGCAGTGCTAGTTCGAGCGGGGGCCAAGAGACCCAGTACTTC. Its translation: CSASSSGGQETQYF.

This clonotype was seen only once. The chain uses TRBV5-1 and TRBJ1-5, with D possibly being TRBD1 (5 bases). The CDR3 has 14 residues. The V end was cut by 0 bases, the J end by 5 bases, with 9 bases between. The germline CDR1 and CDR2 sequences are SGHRS and YFSETQ. The CDR3 here is CASSLAPGYQPQHF. CDR3 nucleotides: TGCGCCAGCAGCTTGGCCCCAGGGTATCAGCCCCAGCATTTT. Looking up the rest from reference TRBV5-1 and TRBJ1-5 gives the full variable domain: KAGVTQTPRYLIKTRGQQVTLSCSPISGHRSVSWYQQTPGQGLQFLFEYFSETQRNKGNFPGRFSGRQFSNSRSEMNVSTLELGDSALYLCASSLAPGYQPQHFGDGTRLSIL.

V is TRBV29-1 and J is TRBJ1-2; possible D gene TRBD1, 5 bases. Looked up from germline, CDR1 is SQVTM and CDR2 is ANQGSEA. Trimming pared 1 base from V and 4 bases from J, leaving 10 bases between. The CDR3 extends over 13 amino acids. The CDR3 spells CSVEGTNLYGYTF. The CDR3 bases are TGCAGCGTTGAAGGGACAAACCTCTATGGCTACACCTTC.

The table lists this clonotype with a few counts. V is TRBV25-1 and J is TRBJ1-2, with D maybe TRBD1 (5 bases). Germline CDR1 is MGHDK and CDR2 is SYGVNS. Deletions cut 3 bases from V and 2 bases from J, with 13 bases between. The CDR3 is made up of 15 amino acids. This CDR3 is CASSDPGKLNYGYTF. The DNA for the CDR3 is TGTGCCAGCAGTGACCCAGGGAAACTGAACTATGGCTACACCTTC.

Comment on this clonotype: A single base separates this from a much larger clone, so it may be a read error. V is TRBV4-1 and J is TRBJ2-1; D ambiguous. CDR3 length: 11 residues. Germline-derived CDR1 and CDR2 are MGHRA and YSYEKL. Trimming cost V 6 bases and J 3 bases, with 3 bases left between them. The CDR3 is CASRHYNEQFF. The CDR3 nucleotides read TGCGCCAGCAGGCACTACAATGAGCAGTTCTTC.

J is TRBJ2-3 and V is TRBV4-3, with 11 nucleotides matching TRBD2. CDR1 and CDR2 (germline): LGHNA, YSLEER. This CDR3 is 22 amino acids long. With 4 bases clipped from V and 4 bases from J, the junction kept 25 bases outside the gene matches. CDR3 DNA: TGCGCCAGCAGCCTCCAGGCTATACTAGCGGGGGATCACTTTCATCCGCCAGATACGCAGTATTTT. Encoded protein: CASSLQAILAGDHFHPPDTQYF.

This clonotype was seen a single time. Just one base apart from a much larger clone, this may be a read error. The gene calls are TRBV5-6 and TRBJ2-5; TRBD2 might be the D (5 bases). The DNA end is more similar to TRBJ2-1, so the J call may be wrong. Germline V gene sequence: CDR1 SGHDT, CDR2 YYEEEE. The CDR3 extends over 15 amino acids. CDR3 sequence reads: CASSFRPELGETQFF. CDR3 sequence (DNA): TGTGCCAGCAGCTTCCGACCGGAGCTTGGGGAGACCCAGTTCTTC.

This sequence joins TRBV5-1 and TRBJ2-3, with a tentative D call TRBD2 (6 bases). Germline V gene lookup returns CDR1 SGHRS and CDR2 YFSETQ. V was clipped by 3 bases and J by 2 bases, with 19 bases between them. The CDR3 extends over 17 amino acids. CDR3 sequence (DNA): TGCGCCAGCAGCTCCCGGTTAGCTGGAGGGGCCACAGATACGCAGTATTTT. Protein sequence: CASSSRLAGGATDTQYF.

This clonotype has a count of ten or more. J is TRBJ2-7 and V is TRBV7-9; 10 bases align to TRBD1. The CDR3 is 14 residues long. Trimming at V came to 5 bases and at J to 5 bases, leaving 6 bases not matched to a gene. Per the germline V gene, CDR1 is SEHNR and CDR2 is FQNEAQ (reference sequence). CDR3 protein: CASSLGQGDHEQYF. CDR3 in DNA: TGTGCCAGCAGCCTAGGACAGGGGGACCACGAGCAGTACTTC.

The chain employs TRBV11-2 and TRBJ1-1; TRBD1 might be the D (5 bases). Germline CDR1 SGHAT, CDR2 FQNNGV. The germline V and J ends were trimmed by 7 bases and 1 base, with 13 bases remaining between them. The CDR3 is made up of 14 amino acids. CDR3: CASTSAGGNTEAFF. As DNA, the CDR3 is TGTGCCAGCACCTCGGCCGGGGGGAACACTGAAGCTTTCTTT.

Concerning this clonotype itself: One junction end does not reproduce the germline sequence, and a read error may be involved. The V and J genes are TRBV5-1 and TRBJ2-5; maybe TRBD1 (6 bases). The J call could be wrong; TRBJ2-7 is a better fit for the DNA end. Germline V gives CDR1 SGHRS, CDR2 YFSETQ. The CDR3 runs 13 residues. CDR3 sequence: CTSSLQGTYEQYF. In DNA form, the CDR3 reads TGCACCAGCAGCTTACAGGGTACCTACGAGCAGTACTTC.

V is TRBV16 and J is TRBJ1-1, with 8 nucleotides matching TRBD1. Germline trimming cut 2 bases from V and 1 base from J; bases unmatched to any gene: 3. The V gene's germline CDR1 is KGHSY and CDR2 FQNENV. CDR3 size: 15 residues. Here the CDR3 DNA reads TGTGCCAGCAGCCAACTCAGGGGGCGGAACACTGAAGCTTTCTTT. Translating it yields CASSQLRGRNTEAFF.

This clonotype showed up many times. The CDR3 protein is CASSLDWRYEQYF. The CDR3 bases are TGTGCCAGCAGCTTAGATTGGAGATACGAGCAGTACTTC. This chain uses TRBV7-9 with TRBJ2-7; D is undetermined. The germline gives CDR1 SEHNR, CDR2 FQNEAQ (reference sequence). The CDR3 consists of 13 residues. V was cut by 1 base and J by 4 bases, with 8 bases left in between.

This clonotype was counted only a few times. This rearrangement joins TRBV7-6 to TRBJ2-1; a possible D gene is TRBD2 (6 bases). Per the germline V gene, CDR1 is SGHVS and CDR2 is FNYEAQ. This CDR3 has 14 amino acids. V was clipped by 5 bases and J by 5 bases, with 13 bases between them. CDR3 nucleotides: TGTGCCAGCAGCGGGGGGTTCTTTGACAATGAGCAGTTCTTC. Amino acid sequence: CASSGGFFDNEQFF.

This clonotype was seen a handful of times. The chain is built from TRBV7-8 and TRBJ2-4; 8 bases are a match to TRBD2. This CDR3 is built from 17 residues. V dropped 5 bases and J dropped 2; count of bases not matched to a gene: 11. Germline loops: CDR1 SGHVS, CDR2 FQNEAQ. The CDR3, as DNA: TGTGCCAGCAGCCTCCGGGGGGGAACGGGGCCCAAAAACATTCAGTACTTC. The encoded protein is CASSLRGGTGPKNIQYF. Looking up the rest from reference TRBV7-8 and TRBJ2-4 gives the full variable domain: GAGVSQSPRYKVAKRGQDVALRCDPISGHVSLFWYQQALGQGPEFLTYFQNEAQLDKSGLPSDRFFAERPEGSVSTLKIQRTQQEDSAVYLCASSLRGGTGPKNIQYFGAGTRLSVL.

This clonotype was recorded only once. The chain is built from TRBV5-1 and TRBJ2-5; 8 bases are a match to TRBD2. The germline CDR1 and CDR2 sequences are SGHRS and YFSETQ. The V and J ends lost 4 bases and 3 bases, in that order; junction bases with no gene match: 8. The CDR3 is 15 amino acids. Here the CDR3 reads CASSRRGEGKETQYF. Written as DNA, the CDR3 is TGCGCCAGCAGCCGGCGGGGGGAGGGGAAAGAGACCCAGTACTTC.

In this sample, this clonotype turned up a few times. The chain links TRBV29-1 to TRBJ2-7; the match to TRBD1 covers 10 bases. This CDR3 region has 13 residues. From germline, CDR1 is SQVTM and CDR2 ANQGSEA. With V trimmed by 5 bases and J by 4 bases, 5 bases remained unmatched. The CDR3 is CSVPGQGQYEQYF. The CDR3 nucleotides are TGCAGCGTTCCGGGACAGGGGCAGTACGAGCAGTACTTC.